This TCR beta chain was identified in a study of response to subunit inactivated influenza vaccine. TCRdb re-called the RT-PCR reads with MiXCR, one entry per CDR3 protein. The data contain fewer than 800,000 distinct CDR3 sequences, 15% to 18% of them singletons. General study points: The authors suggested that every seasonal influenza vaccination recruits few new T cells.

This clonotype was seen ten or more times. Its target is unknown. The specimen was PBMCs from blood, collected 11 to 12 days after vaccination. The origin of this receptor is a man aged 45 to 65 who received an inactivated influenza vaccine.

The CDR3 loop reads CASSFNFYEQYF. In nucleotides, the CDR3 is TGTGCCAGCAGTTTCAATTTCTACGAGCAGTACTTC. This chain uses TRBV6-2 or TRBV6-3 with TRBJ2-7; D is ambiguous. The length of the CDR3 is 12 residues. Germline loops: CDR1 MNHEY, CDR2 SVGEGT. The V and J ends lost 4 bases and 3 bases respectively, with 7 bases between them.